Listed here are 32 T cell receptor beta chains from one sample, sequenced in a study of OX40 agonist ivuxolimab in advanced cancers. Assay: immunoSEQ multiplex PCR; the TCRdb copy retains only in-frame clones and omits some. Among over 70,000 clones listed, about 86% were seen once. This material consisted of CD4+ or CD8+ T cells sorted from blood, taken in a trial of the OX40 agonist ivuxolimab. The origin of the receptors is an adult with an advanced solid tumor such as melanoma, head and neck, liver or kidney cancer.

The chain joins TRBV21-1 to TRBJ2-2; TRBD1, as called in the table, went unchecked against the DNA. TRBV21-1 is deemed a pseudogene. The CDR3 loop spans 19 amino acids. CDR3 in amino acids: CASSKRMVGVLVATGELFF. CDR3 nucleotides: TGTGCCAGCAGCAAACGAATGGTAGGGGTCTTGGTTGCGACCGGGGAGCTGTTTTTT.

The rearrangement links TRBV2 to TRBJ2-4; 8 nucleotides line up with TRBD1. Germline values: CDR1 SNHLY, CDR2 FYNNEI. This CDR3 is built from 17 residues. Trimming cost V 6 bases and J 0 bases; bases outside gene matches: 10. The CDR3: CASRAGGSRRAKNIQYF. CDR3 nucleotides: TGTGCCAGCAGGGCAGGGGGCTCCCGGCGAGCCAAAAACATTCAGTACTTC.

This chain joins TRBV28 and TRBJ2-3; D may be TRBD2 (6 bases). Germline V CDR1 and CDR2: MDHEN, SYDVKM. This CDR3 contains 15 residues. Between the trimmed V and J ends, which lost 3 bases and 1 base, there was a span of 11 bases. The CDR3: CASSFAGRRTDTQYF. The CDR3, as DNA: TGTGCCAGCAGTTTTGCGGGGCGCCGCACAGATACGCAGTATTTT.

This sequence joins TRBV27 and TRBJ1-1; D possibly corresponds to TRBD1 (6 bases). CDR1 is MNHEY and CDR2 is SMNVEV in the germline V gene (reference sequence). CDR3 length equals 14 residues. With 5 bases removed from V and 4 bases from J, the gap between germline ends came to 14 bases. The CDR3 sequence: CASSRTGMGTEAFF. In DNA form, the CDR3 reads TGTGCCAGCAGTAGAACAGGGATGGGCACTGAAGCTTTCTTT.

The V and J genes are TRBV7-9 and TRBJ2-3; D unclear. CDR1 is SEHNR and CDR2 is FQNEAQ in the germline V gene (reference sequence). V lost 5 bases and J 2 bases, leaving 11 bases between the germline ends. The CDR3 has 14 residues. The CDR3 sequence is CASSPPPHTDTQYF. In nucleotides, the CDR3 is TGTGCCAGCAGCCCACCCCCACACACAGATACGCAGTATTTT.

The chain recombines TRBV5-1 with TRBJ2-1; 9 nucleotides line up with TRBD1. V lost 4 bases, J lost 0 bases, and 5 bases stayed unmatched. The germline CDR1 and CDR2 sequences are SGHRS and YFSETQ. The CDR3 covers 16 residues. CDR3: CASSPQGANSYNEQFF. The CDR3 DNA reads TGCGCCAGCAGCCCACAGGGGGCCAACTCCTACAATGAGCAGTTCTTC.

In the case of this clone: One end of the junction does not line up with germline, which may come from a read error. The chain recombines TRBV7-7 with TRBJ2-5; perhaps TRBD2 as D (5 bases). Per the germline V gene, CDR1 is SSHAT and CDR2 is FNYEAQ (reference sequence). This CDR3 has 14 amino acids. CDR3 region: CASSLDPGIETQYF. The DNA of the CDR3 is TGTGCTAGCAGCTTAGACCCGGGGATAGAGACCCAGTACTTC.

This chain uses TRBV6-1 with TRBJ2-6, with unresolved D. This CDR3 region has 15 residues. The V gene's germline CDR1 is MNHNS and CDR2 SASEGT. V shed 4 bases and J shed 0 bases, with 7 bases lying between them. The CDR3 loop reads CASSGGLSGANVLTF. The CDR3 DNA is TGTGCCAGCAGTGGCGGCCTCTCTGGGGCCAACGTCCTGACTTTC.

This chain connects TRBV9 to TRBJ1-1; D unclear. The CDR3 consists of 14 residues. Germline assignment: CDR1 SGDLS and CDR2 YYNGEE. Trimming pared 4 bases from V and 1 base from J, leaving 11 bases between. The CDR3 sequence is CASSSLSPNTEAFF. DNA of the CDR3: TGTGCCAGCAGCTCCCTTTCCCCGAACACTGAAGCTTTCTTT.

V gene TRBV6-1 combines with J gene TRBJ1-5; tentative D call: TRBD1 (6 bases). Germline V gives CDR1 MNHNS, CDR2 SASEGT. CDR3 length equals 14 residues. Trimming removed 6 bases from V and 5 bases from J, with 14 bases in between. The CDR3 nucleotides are TGTGCCAGCAGAACAGGGTTTCGGGATCAGCCCCAGCATTTT. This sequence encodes CASRTGFRDQPQHF.

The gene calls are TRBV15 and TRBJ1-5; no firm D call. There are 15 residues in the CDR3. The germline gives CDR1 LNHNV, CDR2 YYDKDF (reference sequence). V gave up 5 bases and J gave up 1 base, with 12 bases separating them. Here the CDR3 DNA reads TGTGCCACCAGCCCGGAAGCCAACAGCAATCAGCCCCAGCATTTT. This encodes CATSPEANSNQPQHF.

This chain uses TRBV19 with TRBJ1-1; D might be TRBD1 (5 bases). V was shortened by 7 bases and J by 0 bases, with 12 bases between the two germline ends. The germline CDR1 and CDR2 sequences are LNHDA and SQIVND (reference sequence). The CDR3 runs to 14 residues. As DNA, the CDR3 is TGTGCCAGTAACTCCCAGGGCATGAACACTGAAGCTTTCTTT. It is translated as CASNSQGMNTEAFF.

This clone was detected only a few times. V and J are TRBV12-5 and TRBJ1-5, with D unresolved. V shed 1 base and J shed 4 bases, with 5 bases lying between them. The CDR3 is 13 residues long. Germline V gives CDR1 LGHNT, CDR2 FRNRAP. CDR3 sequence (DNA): TGTGCTAGTGGTTTGGAGGAAAATCAGCCCCAGCATTTT. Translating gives CASGLEENQPQHF.

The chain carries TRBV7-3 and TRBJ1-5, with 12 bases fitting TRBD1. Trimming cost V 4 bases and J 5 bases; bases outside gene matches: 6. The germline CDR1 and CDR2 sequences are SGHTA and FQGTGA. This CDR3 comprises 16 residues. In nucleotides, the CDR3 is TGTGCCAGCAGCTCCACCGGGACAGGGGGCTATCAGCCCCAGCATTTT. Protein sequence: CASSSTGTGGYQPQHF. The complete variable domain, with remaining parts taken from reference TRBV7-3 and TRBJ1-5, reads GAGVSQTPSNKVTEKGKYVELRCDPISGHTALYWYRQSLGQGPEFLIYFQGTGAADDSGLPNDRFFAVRPEGSVSTLKIQRTERGDSAVYLCASSSTGTGGYQPQHFGDGTRLSIL.

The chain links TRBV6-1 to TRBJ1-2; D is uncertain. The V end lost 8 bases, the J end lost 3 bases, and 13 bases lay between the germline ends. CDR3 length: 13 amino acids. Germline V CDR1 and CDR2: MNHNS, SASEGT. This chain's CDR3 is CASAPTRYYGYTF. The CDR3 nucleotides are TGTGCCAGCGCTCCTACTCGATACTATGGCTACACCTTC.

Here the CDR3 DNA reads TGTGCCAGCATGGGCCCAAACACTGAAGCTTTCTTT. It specifies CASMGPNTEAFF. The chain combines TRBV27 with TRBJ1-1; no clear D gene. Trimming shortened V by 7 bases and J by 2 bases, and 8 bases separated the two germline ends. The germline gives CDR1 MNHEY, CDR2 SMNVEV (reference sequence). The CDR3 runs 12 residues.

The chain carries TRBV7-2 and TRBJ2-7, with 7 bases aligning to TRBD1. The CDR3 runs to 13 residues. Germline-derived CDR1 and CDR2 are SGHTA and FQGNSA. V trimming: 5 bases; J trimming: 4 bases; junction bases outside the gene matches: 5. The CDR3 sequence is CASSRDSGYEQYF. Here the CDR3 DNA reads TGTGCCAGCAGCAGGGACAGTGGTTACGAGCAGTACTTC.

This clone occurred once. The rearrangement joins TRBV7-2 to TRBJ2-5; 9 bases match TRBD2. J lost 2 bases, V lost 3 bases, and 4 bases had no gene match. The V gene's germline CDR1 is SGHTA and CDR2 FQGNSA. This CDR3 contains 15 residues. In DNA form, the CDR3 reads TGTGCCAGCAGCTTCGGGACTAGCCAACAAGAGACCCAGTACTTC. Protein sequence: CASSFGTSQQETQYF.

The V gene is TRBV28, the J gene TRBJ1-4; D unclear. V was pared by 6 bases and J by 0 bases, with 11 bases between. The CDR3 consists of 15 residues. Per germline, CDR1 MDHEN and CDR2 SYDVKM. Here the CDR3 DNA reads TGTGCCAGCAGCCCTACACTCCCAACTAATGAAAAACTGTTTTTT. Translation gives CASSPTLPTNEKLFF.

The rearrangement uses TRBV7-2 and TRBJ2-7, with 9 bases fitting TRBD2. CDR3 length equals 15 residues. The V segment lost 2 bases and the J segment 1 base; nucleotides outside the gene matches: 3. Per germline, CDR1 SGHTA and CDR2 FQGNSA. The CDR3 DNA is TGTGCCAGCAGCTTAACCCTAGCGGGGTCCTACGAGCAGTACTTC. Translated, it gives CASSLTLAGSYEQYF.

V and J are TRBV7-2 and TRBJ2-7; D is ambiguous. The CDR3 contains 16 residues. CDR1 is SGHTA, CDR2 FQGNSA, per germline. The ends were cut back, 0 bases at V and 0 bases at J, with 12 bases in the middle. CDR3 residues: CASSLAPSWSSYEQYF. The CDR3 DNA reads TGTGCCAGCAGCTTAGCGCCCTCCTGGAGCTCCTACGAGCAGTACTTC.

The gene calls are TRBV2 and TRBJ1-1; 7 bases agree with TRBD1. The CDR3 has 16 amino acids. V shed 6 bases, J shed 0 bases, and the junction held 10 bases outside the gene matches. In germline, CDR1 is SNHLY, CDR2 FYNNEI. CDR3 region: CASSMGRGSLNTEAFF. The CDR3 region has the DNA TGTGCCAGCAGCATGGGCAGGGGGTCTTTGAACACTGAAGCTTTCTTT.

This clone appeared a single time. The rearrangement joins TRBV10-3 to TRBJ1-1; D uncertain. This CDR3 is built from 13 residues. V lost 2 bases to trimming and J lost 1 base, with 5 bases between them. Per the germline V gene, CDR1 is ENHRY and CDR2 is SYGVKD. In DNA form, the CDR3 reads TGTGCCATCAGTGAGACCAGGAACACTGAAGCTTTCTTT. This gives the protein CAISETRNTEAFF.

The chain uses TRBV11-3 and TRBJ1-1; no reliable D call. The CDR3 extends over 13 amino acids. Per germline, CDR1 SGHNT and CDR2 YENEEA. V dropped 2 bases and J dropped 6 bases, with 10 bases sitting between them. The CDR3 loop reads CASSLWFGAEAFF. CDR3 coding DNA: TGTGCCAGCAGCTTATGGTTTGGCGCTGAAGCTTTCTTT.

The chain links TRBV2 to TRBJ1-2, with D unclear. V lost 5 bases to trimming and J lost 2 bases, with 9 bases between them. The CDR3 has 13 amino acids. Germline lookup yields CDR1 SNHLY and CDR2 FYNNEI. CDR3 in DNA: TGTGCCAGCAGTCAGACTGAGAACTATGGCTACACCTTC. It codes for CASSQTENYGYTF.

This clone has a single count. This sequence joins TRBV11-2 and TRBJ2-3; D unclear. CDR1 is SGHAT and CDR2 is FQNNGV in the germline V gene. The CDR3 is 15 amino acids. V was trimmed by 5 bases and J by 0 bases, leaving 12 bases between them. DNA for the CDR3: TGTGCCAGCAGCCCTTCAACCTATAGCACAGATACGCAGTATTTT. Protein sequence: CASSPSTYSTDTQYF.

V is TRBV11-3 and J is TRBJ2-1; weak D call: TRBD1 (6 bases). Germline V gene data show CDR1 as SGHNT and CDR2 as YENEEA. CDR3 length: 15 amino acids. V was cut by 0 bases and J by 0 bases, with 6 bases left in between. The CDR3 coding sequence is TGTGCCAGCAGCTTAGACAGGGGCTCCTACAATGAGCAGTTCTTC. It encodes CASSLDRGSYNEQFF.

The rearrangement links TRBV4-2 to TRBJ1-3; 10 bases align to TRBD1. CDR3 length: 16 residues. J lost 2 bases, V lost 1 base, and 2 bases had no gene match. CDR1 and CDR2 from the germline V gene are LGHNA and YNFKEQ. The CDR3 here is CASSQGGQGAGNTIYF. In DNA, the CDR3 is TGTGCCAGCAGCCAAGGTGGACAGGGGGCTGGAAACACCATATATTTT.

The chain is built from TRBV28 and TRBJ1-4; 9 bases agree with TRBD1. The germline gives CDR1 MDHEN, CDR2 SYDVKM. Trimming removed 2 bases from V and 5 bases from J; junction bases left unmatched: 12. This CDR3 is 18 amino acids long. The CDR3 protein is CASSLGTGSQLWNEKLFF. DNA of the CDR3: TGTGCCAGCAGTTTAGGGACAGGGTCCCAACTCTGGAATGAAAAACTGTTTTTT.

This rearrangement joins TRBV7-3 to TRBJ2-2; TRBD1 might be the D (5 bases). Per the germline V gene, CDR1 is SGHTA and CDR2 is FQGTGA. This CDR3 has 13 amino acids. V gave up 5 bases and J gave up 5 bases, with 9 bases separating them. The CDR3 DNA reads TGTGCCAGCAGCGCGACAGTTACCGGGGAGCTGTTTTTT. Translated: CASSATVTGELFF.

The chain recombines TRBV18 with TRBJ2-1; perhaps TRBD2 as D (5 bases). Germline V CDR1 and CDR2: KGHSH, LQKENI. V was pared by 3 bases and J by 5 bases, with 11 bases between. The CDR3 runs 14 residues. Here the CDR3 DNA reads TGTGCCAGCTCACCCGACCGGAGGAACAATGAGCAGTTCTTC. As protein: CASSPDRRNNEQFF.

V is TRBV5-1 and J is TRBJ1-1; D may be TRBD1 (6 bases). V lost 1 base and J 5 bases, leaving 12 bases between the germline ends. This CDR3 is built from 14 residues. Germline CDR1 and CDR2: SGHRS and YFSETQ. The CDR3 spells CASSLLEQGTEAFF. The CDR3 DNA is TGCGCCAGCAGCTTGCTCGAACAGGGAACTGAAGCTTTCTTT.